Given below is one T cell receptor beta chain in context. This clonotype was counted at least ten times. Its cognate antigen has yet to be identified. Per-base qualities were not stored, and no clone one base away is much larger. Libraries of naive CD8 T cells were built from about 20,000 to 1,000,000 sorted cells, with 10%, 30% or 50% of the purified RNA used. Naive CD8 T cells, defined as CD8+CD4-CCR7+CD45RA+, were FACS-sorted into RLT Plus buffer on a BD FACSAria II. Roughly 10 TCR copies' worth of Jurkat RNA were spiked into about 19,000-1,100,000 naive CD8 T cell samples to test detection sensitivity. CD8 T cells were enriched with RosetteSep CD8+ T Cell Enrichment Cocktail and Ficoll-Paque, followed by ACK red cell lysis. To prepare the library, PCR was applied. The run used an Illumina HiSeq 4000. Bulk TCR libraries were prepared as previously described, using TCR primers listed in Table S5. The Qiagen AllPrep DNA/RNA kit was used to purify total RNA. Reads from multiple sequencing runs of the same library were pooled before analysis. Per the authors' processing: Reads were retained only if the reads had an exact TCR constant sequence, and the retained reads were trimmed to 150 nt and grouped according to their 12-nt molecular barcodes. Reads in each barcode group were sub-clustered using a 15% Levenshtein threshold, and a quality-weighted consensus sequence was built for each RNA molecule. Non-functional sequences were filtered out, along with any lower-count sequence sitting one edit away from another sequence. Based on fitting two negative binomial distributions, any barcode sub-cluster with under 20% of the maximum read count was discarded. Using fastp trimming at Q25 and MiXCR clonotype assembly, TCRdb reanalyzed the public sequencing data and kept in-frame beta chains. Here each entry gathers all rows of one CDR3 protein and keeps the most common genes and DNA. These V and J calls originate from TCRdb's pipeline instead of the authors' own analysis. In this sample the table shows 250,000 to 350,000 distinct CDR3 sequences, around 21% of which occur a single time. The ten largest clones capture 0.81% of the sample.

The germline V gene provides CDR1 MDHEN and CDR2 SYDVKM. At the junction V is shortened by 7 bases and J by 7 bases; bases outside the gene matches: 17. Taken from cysteine to phenylalanine, the CDR3 has 16 residues. Only CDR3 DNA is held: 48 bases, read in frame from base 1. These data originate in a study of molecular identifiers for immune sequencing clone quantification (dated by TCRdb to the late 2010s). Background for the entire study: For a replicate experiment, RNA from approximately 20,000 or 100,000 naive CD8 T cells was divided into five aliquots, of which four were sequenced. CD8 T cells were used in a methods study to benchmark molecular-identifier clustering-based TCR repertoire sequencing (MIDCIRS) and TCR RNA copy counting. General findings and caveats noted by the study authors: In CMV-specific effector cells, clones with more than 20 RNA copies contained over 99% of molecules, whereas in naive cells such clones contained under 1% of molecules. A single cell's worth of spiked-in Jurkat TCR RNA was reported detectable even among 750,000 to 1,000,000 naive CD8 T cells. When barcode sub-clustering was omitted, TCR diversity was inflated by chimeric consensus sequences, with chimeras reaching as high as 47%. Spiked-in Jurkat TCR RNA (around 9 copies' worth), which is not part of the donor repertoire, was contained in the naive libraries. Around 2.9 recovered TCR RNA copies per cell were obtained by modeling, versus about 10 by digital PCR, implying a capture efficiency of 30% to 35%. Highly expanded clone sizes could be underestimated if identical TCR molecules share a barcode.

The chain links TRBV28 with TRBJ2-7, and 9 junctional nucleotides match TRBD2. The source is a human donor in good health. Some libraries in this study had Jurkat cell RNA spiked in. Specimen: naive CD8+ T cells from blood, with Jurkat cell RNA spiked in. The cell subset or site label, read with the paper, signifies: FACS-sorted CD8+CD4-CCR7+CD45RA+ naive T cells. In nucleotides, the sequence is TGTGCCAGCACCGTTCGGGGAGCGGGAGGAATCTGGGAGCAGTACTTC. This encodes CASTVRGAGGIWEQYF. Extended through the reference TRBV28 and TRBJ2-7 proteins, this CDR3 yields the full variable domain: DVKVTQSSRYLVKRTGEKVFLECVQDMDHENMFWYRQDPGLGLRLIYFSYDVKMKEKGDIPEGYSVSREKKERFSLILESASTNQTSMYLCASTVRGAGGIWEQYFGPGTRLTVT.